A selection of T cell receptor beta chains follows, all from one sample in a study of CD8 T cells in Susac syndrome. TCRdb reprocessed the immunoSEQ multiplex PCR reads via MiXCR and lists one record per CDR3 protein. The sample consists of 95,000 to 150,000 distinct CDR3 sequences, 90% to 95% of them appearing once. Sequenced material: CD4+ T cells from PBMCs. These receptors all come from a human donor in good health. Both conserved end residues are part of each CDR3. The D gene is left open where the match is weak. Clone size appears in some rows only: once, few, many, or a class for an expanded clone.

DNA	CDR3	D	J	size	V
TGTGCCAGCAGCCCCCGACTAGCGGGGAACTACGAGCAGTACTTC	CASSPRLAGNYEQYF	TRBD2	TRBJ2-7	NA	TRBV7-2
TGTGCCAGCAGCTTAAAGGCTGGCAGCGTCTATGGCTACACCTTC	CASSLKAGSVYGYTF	NA	TRBJ1-2	NA	TRBV13
TGTGCCAGCAGTACGGACGGGAACCTGGGCTACGAGCAGTACTTC	CASSTDGNLGYEQYF	NA	TRBJ2-7	NA	TRBV6-2/TRBV6-3
TGTGCCAGCAGCTCCCATGGGGCTCGGGAGACCCAGTACTTC	CASSSHGARETQYF	NA	TRBJ2-5	NA	TRBV7-2
TGTGCCAGCAGCCCGACCGGGACCAATCGGGCCAAAAACATTCAGTACTTC	CASSPTGTNRAKNIQYF	NA	TRBJ2-4	NA	TRBV7-9
TGTGCCAGCAGTTCCCAGGGGGGGACCAATCAGCCCCAGCATTTT	CASSSQGGTNQPQHF	TRBD1	TRBJ1-5	once	TRBV12-3/TRBV12-4
TGTGCCACCAGTGATAAGACCGGGACTAGCCCAGATACGCAGTATTTT	CATSDKTGTSPDTQYF	TRBD2	TRBJ2-3	NA	TRBV24-1
TGCAGCGAGTGTACAGGGCCCCAGGGGGGCTACAATGAGCAGTTCTTC	CSECTGPQGGYNEQFF	NA	TRBJ2-1	NA	TRBV29-1
TGCAGTGCGGGAGGGCCGATTGACTACGAGCAGTACTTC	CSAGGPIDYEQYF	TRBD2	TRBJ2-7	NA	TRBV20-1
TGTGCCAGCAGCCCATTTTATCGGGGTTTTGGCTACACCTTC	CASSPFYRGFGYTF	NA	TRBJ1-2	NA	TRBV12-3/TRBV12-4
TGTGCCTGGAGCCGAGGGGGAGCGGACCGCTACGAGCAGTACTTC	CAWSRGGADRYEQYF	NA	TRBJ2-7	NA	TRBV30
TGTGCCAGCAGTTTGGACAGGGTGGAAGAGACCCAGTACTTC	CASSLDRVEETQYF	TRBD1	TRBJ2-5	NA	TRBV5-6
TGTGCCAGCAGTTTAAAGGGGGCCTACACAGATACGCAGTATTTT	CASSLKGAYTDTQYF	TRBD1	TRBJ2-3	NA	TRBV27
TGCGCCAGCAGCCAGGAAGGGTACGGCACTGAAGCTTTCTTT	CASSQEGYGTEAFF	NA	TRBJ1-1	NA	TRBV5-1
TGCAGCGTTGAAGATAGAGGACGAGCGATTACTAGCACAGATACGCAGTATTTT	CSVEDRGRAITSTDTQYF	NA	TRBJ2-3	NA	TRBV29-1
TGTGCCAGCATTTTAAATGCAGTTAACTATGGCTACACCTTC	CASILNAVNYGYTF	NA	TRBJ1-2	NA	TRBV12-3/TRBV12-4
TGTGCCAGCTCCCCGAGGTCAGGAGGGGGCGCTTATGGCTACACCTTC	CASSPRSGGGAYGYTF	TRBD1	TRBJ1-2	NA	TRBV19
TGCAGCGTTGTTAGGGGAACGTTTGGGAATGAGCAGTTCTTC	CSVVRGTFGNEQFF	NA	TRBJ2-1	NA	TRBV29-1
TGTGCCATCAGTGAGTCGGGGAATTCAGGGGGCGACCGCGATGGCTACACCTTC	CAISESGNSGGDRDGYTF	TRBD1	TRBJ1-2	once	TRBV10-3
TGCGCCAGCAGCCATGATAGCCGGACTAGCGGGAGGAGATACGAGCAGTACTTC	CASSHDSRTSGRRYEQYF	TRBD2	TRBJ2-7	NA	TRBV4-1
TGTGCCAGCAGCCGGGGGGATACGCAGTATTTT	CASSRGDTQYF	NA	TRBJ2-3	NA	TRBV7-9
TGTGCCAGCAGTTACTTATCAGGGTTTGCCTACGAGCAGTACTTC	CASSYLSGFAYEQYF	NA	TRBJ2-7	NA	TRBV6-5
TGTGCCAGCAGCCCTCGACAGGGGGCTTCTGGGGCCAACGTCCTGACTTTC	CASSPRQGASGANVLTF	TRBD1	TRBJ2-6	NA	TRBV7-6
TGCAGTGCTAGTAGTAGCGCTCCCTACGAGCAGTACTTC	CSASSSAPYEQYF	NA	TRBJ2-7	NA	TRBV20-1
TGCAGTGCTAGAGATCCCCAGACCCCGGGCGGCTACACCTTC	CSARDPQTPGGYTF	NA	TRBJ1-2	NA	TRBV20-1
TGTGCCAGCAGCCCGGACAGATCCCGGGTAGGGGGCTACACCTTC	CASSPDRSRVGGYTF	NA	TRBJ1-2	NA	TRBV7-2
TGTGCCAGCAGTTTAGTGAGATACAATGAGCAGTTCTTC	CASSLVRYNEQFF	NA	TRBJ2-1	NA	TRBV12-3/TRBV12-4
TGTGCCAGCACCACCCGGTCTGCCTACGAGCAGTACTTC	CASTTRSAYEQYF	NA	TRBJ2-7	NA	TRBV6-2/TRBV6-3
TGTGCCAGCAGCCCCCGGCGGGTGTCATCCTACAATGAGCAGTTCTTC	CASSPRRVSSYNEQFF	NA	TRBJ2-1	NA	TRBV11-2
TGTGCCAGCAGTTTAAAGGAGTTTTACACTGAAGCTTTCTTT	CASSLKEFYTEAFF	NA	TRBJ1-1	NA	TRBV27
TGTGCCACCAGCAGAGGGGACAGGGGGGCTGAAGCTTTCTTT	CATSRGDRGAEAFF	TRBD1	TRBJ1-1	NA	TRBV15
TGTGCCAGTAGTCCCAAGCGGGAGGCCAATGAGCAGTTCTTC	CASSPKREANEQFF	TRBD2	TRBJ2-1	NA	TRBV19
TGTGCCAGCAGCCCCCGGTTTTTTAGGGGGCAGAACACTGAAGCTTTCTTT	CASSPRFFRGQNTEAFF	TRBD1	TRBJ1-1	once	TRBV7-9